The rows below give T cell receptor beta chains drawn from one sample of a study of patients and donors after allogeneic stem cell transplantation. TCRdb re-called the RT-PCR reads through MiXCR, storing one row per CDR3 protein. In the table there are 20,000 or so distinct CDR3 sequences, 4.9% of which are singletons. The sequencing sample was made of blood, either unsorted or a sorted T cell fraction (not recorded which). The receptors were gathered from a human donor who was either an allogeneic HSCT recipient or a stem cell or donor lymphocyte infusion donor (not recorded which). It is not recorded whose cells these are; they may come from a transplant donor. Each CDR3 is given with its conserved first and last residue. D genes are given only for firm matches. Where a row states a size, it is once, few, many or the class of an expanded clone; other rows omit it.

clone size,V gene,J gene,D gene,CDR3 DNA,CDR3 protein
many,TRBV3-1,TRBJ2-3,.,TGTGCCAGCAGCCAAGGGTACACAGATACGCAGTATTTT,CASSQGYTDTQYF
.,TRBV28,TRBJ1-2,.,TGTGCCAGCGGGGGACACTATGGCTACACCTTC,CASGGHYGYTF
few,TRBV6-1,TRBJ1-1,.,TGTGCCACCGCCGGGGGGGCGGACACTGAAGCTTTCTTT,CATAGGADTEAFF
many,TRBV4-1,TRBJ2-3,TRBD2,TGCGCCAGCAGCCCGTATTCCGGGACTAGCGGGGGGGCTGGAGATACGCAGTATTTT,CASSPYSGTSGGAGDTQYF
few,TRBV20-1,TRBJ1-5,TRBD1,TGCAGTGCTAGAGATGTAGGCAGGGGGAAATATAGCAATCAGCCCCAGCATTTT,CSARDVGRGKYSNQPQHF
many,TRBV5-4,TRBJ2-7,.,TGTGCCAGCAGCTTGGATTGGGACTACGAGCAGTACTTC,CASSLDWDYEQYF
many,TRBV7-9,TRBJ2-4,TRBD2,TGTGCCAGCAGCTTAGGTAGCGGGAGGGCCAATGGGAACATTCAGTACTTC,CASSLGSGRANGNIQYF
.,TRBV20-1,TRBJ1-4,TRBD1,TGCAGTGCTCGGGACAGGGCCTCTGAAAAACTGTTTTTT,CSARDRASEKLFF
many,TRBV28,TRBJ2-1,TRBD2,TGTGCCAGCAGCATCATCGGGGGGGGACTCGATGAGCAGTTCTTC,CASSIIGGGLDEQFF
many,TRBV20-1,TRBJ1-1,.,TGCAGTGCCCTCCAGGGGACCAAGATGAACACTGAAGCTTTCTTT,CSALQGTKMNTEAFF
many,TRBV7-3,TRBJ1-5,.,TGTGCCAGCAGCTTAGTTTCTGGGCACTGCAATCAGCCCCAGCATTTT,CASSLVSGHCNQPQHF
many,TRBV6-6,TRBJ2-7,.,TGTGCCAGCAGTTACAGCACAGCCTACGAGCAGTACTTC,CASSYSTAYEQYF
.,TRBV21-1,TRBJ2-7,.,TGTGCCAGCACCCCGCGGGTCCGTTCCTACGAGCAGTACTTC,CASTPRVRSYEQYF
many,TRBV7-9,TRBJ2-1,.,TGTGCCAGCAGCTTAGTGGGAGGGGGCAATGAGCAGTTCTTC,CASSLVGGGNEQFF
few,TRBV4-2,TRBJ2-5,TRBD2,TGTGCCAGCAGCCAAGGAGCGGGAGTAGTGCAAGAGACCCAGTACTTC,CASSQGAGVVQETQYF
medium-sized,TRBV12-3/TRBV12-4,TRBJ1-1,.,TGTGCCAGCAGTTTTCCGAGGACTGAAGCTTTCTTT,CASSFPRTEAFF
.,TRBV25-1,TRBJ1-5,TRBD1,TGTGCCAGCCAAGGACAGGGGAATCAGCCCCAGCATTTT,CASQGQGNQPQHF
many,TRBV20-1,TRBJ2-1,.,TGCAGTGCCGAGACGCGGGGTGGAGGGGAGCAGTTCTTC,CSAETRGGGEQFF
many,TRBV20-1,TRBJ2-1,TRBD2,TGCAGTGCTAGTACAACCCCGGGACTAACACCCTCCTACAATGAGCAGTTCTTC,CSASTTPGLTPSYNEQFF
medium-sized,TRBV28,TRBJ1-6,TRBD1,TGTGCCAGCAGGAAAGAGGGGACAGCTTATTCACCCCTCCACTTT,CASRKEGTAYSPLHF
few,TRBV11-2,TRBJ2-7,.,TGTGCCAGCAGCTTAGGGACAGCCTACGAGCAGTACTTC,CASSLGTAYEQYF
.,TRBV2,TRBJ2-5,.,TGTGCCAGCAGAAACGAACTAGGGTTCCAAGAGACCCAGTACTTC,CASRNELGFQETQYF
few,TRBV6-1,TRBJ2-3,.,TGTGCCAGCAGTGCCGCTACGGGGGCAGATACGCAGTATTTT,CASSAATGADTQYF
many,TRBV24-1,TRBJ2-3,TRBD2,TGTGCCACCAGTGATTGGGGCGGGAGGAGCACAGATACGCAGTATTTT,CATSDWGGRSTDTQYF
many,TRBV20-1,TRBJ2-7,.,TGCAGTGCTATTGGCAGGACTCTACTCTACGAGCAGTACTTC,CSAIGRTLLYEQYF
many,TRBV5-1,TRBJ2-6,.,TGCGCCAGCAGCTCCTTACCTTTACGCATCTCTGGGGCCAACGTCCTGACTTTC,CASSSLPLRISGANVLTF
many,TRBV7-2,TRBJ1-5,.,TGTGCCAGCAGCCCCAATGGGGGTCTTAGGCAGCCCCAGCATTTT,CASSPNGGLRQPQHF
.,TRBV5-4,TRBJ1-2,TRBD1,TGTGCCAGCAGCCAATTGACAGGGTACTATGGCTACACCTTC,CASSQLTGYYGYTF
few,TRBV10-3,TRBJ2-7,.,TGTGCCATCAGTGAGTCGGCACAATACGAGCAGTACTTC,CAISESAQYEQYF
many,TRBV2,TRBJ2-3,TRBD2,TGTGCCAGCAGTGGGTTAAGCGGGGGGCCGGGGGATACGCAGTATTTT,CASSGLSGGPGDTQYF
few,TRBV28,TRBJ1-5,.,TGTGCCAGCAGTACAAGAGCAGGGGTAGGGCAGAGTCAGCCCCAGCATTTT,CASSTRAGVGQSQPQHF
few,TRBV19,TRBJ1-5,.,TGTGCCAGTACAGGGGACCTCAATCAGCCCCAGCATTTT,CASTGDLNQPQHF
.,TRBV28,TRBJ1-6,.,TGTGCCAGCAGTTTATGCACAACCGGACAGCTAAATTCACCCCTCCACTTT,CASSLCTTGQLNSPLHF